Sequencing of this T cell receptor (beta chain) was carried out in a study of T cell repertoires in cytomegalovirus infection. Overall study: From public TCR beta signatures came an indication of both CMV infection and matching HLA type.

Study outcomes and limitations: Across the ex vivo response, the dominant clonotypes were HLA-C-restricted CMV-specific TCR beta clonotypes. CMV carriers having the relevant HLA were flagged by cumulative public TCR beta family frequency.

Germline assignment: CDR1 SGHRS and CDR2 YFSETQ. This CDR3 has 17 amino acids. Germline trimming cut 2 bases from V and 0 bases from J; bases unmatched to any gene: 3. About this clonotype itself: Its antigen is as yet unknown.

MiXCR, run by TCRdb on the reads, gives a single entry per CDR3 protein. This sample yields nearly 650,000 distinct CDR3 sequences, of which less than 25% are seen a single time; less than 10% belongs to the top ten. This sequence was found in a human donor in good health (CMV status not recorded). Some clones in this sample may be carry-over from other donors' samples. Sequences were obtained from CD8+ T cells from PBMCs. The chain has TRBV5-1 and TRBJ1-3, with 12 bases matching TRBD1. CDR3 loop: CASSFGTGGFSGNTIYF. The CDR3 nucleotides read TGCGCCAGCAGCTTCGGGACAGGGGGCTTCTCTGGAAACACCATATATTTT.